The 8 T cell receptor beta chains below were found in one sample sequenced in a study of T cells in Graves' hyperthyroidism and ophthalmopathy. RNA transcripts yielded amplified TCR beta CDR3 regions. RT-PCR in the first round (using the HTBI primer set) targeted the TCR CDR3. TCRdb recomputed calls from the multiplex PCR reads with MiXCR, one row per CDR3 protein. The sample records about 420,000 distinct CDR3 sequences, around a sixth being singletons. The sample was blood. These receptors all come from a woman aged 18-30 years with Graves' hyperthyroidism.

Many counts were recorded for this clonotype. The genes are TRBV6-1 and TRBJ2-7; D possibly matches TRBD1 or TRBD2 (5 bases each). Germline V gene lookup returns CDR1 MNHNS and CDR2 SASEGT. The CDR3 consists of 15 residues. Trimming pared 5 bases from V and 3 bases from J, leaving 17 bases between. The CDR3 DNA reads as TGTGCCAGCAGTCCCTATAGGGGAGTCGGCTACGAGCAGTACTTC. It codes for CASSPYRGVGYEQYF.

Details on this clonotype: A read error may produce the germline difference seen at one junction end. The chain recombines TRBV11-2 with TRBJ2-2; TRBD2 might be the D (6 bases). The CDR3 extends over 18 amino acids. CDR1 and CDR2 (germline): SGHAT, FQNNGV. This CDR3 is CASSSTLAASFITGGLFF. CDR3 DNA sequence: TGTGCCAGCAGCTCGACCCTAGCCGCCTCGTTCATCACCGGGGGGCTGTTTTTT.

This clonotype was counted ten times or more. This chain links TRBV10-3 with TRBJ1-5; no firm D call. Germline CDR1 is ENHRY and CDR2 is SYGVKD. The V end lost 6 bases, the J end lost 0 bases, and 15 bases lay between the germline ends. CDR3 length: 16 residues. The CDR3 spells CAISPDGGVSNQPQHF. The DNA of the CDR3 is TGTGCCATCAGCCCAGACGGCGGAGTTAGCAATCAGCCCCAGCATTTT.

In nucleotides, the CDR3 is TGTGCCAGTAGTTCCCGACAGGGGCAGGTCGGGACAGATACGCAGTATTTT. This gives the protein CASSSRQGQVGTDTQYF. The chain uses TRBV19 and TRBJ2-3; 8 nucleotides agree with TRBD1. V lost 5 bases to trimming and J lost 3 bases; unmatched junction nucleotides: 13. The CDR3 has 17 amino acids. Germline-derived CDR1 and CDR2 are LNHDA and SQIVND (reference sequence).

This clonotype occurred many times. CDR3 coding DNA: TGTGCCAGCAGCCACCAATGGACAGGGCAAGAGACCCAGTACTTC. It is translated as CASSHQWTGQETQYF. V and J are TRBV3-1 and TRBJ2-5; 8 bases map to TRBD1. The germline V gene has CDR1 LGHDT and CDR2 YNNKEL (reference sequence). This CDR3 contains 15 residues. V lost 3 bases to trimming and J lost 2 bases; unmatched junction nucleotides: 5.

This clonotype was detected many times. The chain has TRBV7-6 and TRBJ1-1, with D perhaps TRBD1 (5 bases). CDR3 length: 14 residues. Trimming shortened V by 0 bases and J by 6 bases, and 11 bases separated the two germline ends. Germline loops: CDR1 SGHVS, CDR2 FNYEAQ. CDR3 nucleotides: TGTGCCAGCAGCTTAGCTGCGGGGGGGTCTGAAGCTTTCTTT. This gives the protein CASSLAAGGSEAFF.

This clonotype was counted between two and nine times. This chain links TRBV4-1 with TRBJ2-3; D ambiguous. The CDR3 totals 15 residues. V shed 1 base and J shed 5 bases, with 13 bases lying between them. Germline V lookup: CDR1 MGHRA, CDR2 YSYEKL. The CDR3 DNA sequence: TGCGCCAGCAGCCAAGTCCTGCGGAGTGGAGATACGCAGTATTTT. Translation: CASSQVLRSGDTQYF.

CDR3 amino acids: CASSGSATGGNYGYTF. Written as DNA, the CDR3 is TGTGCCAGCAGCGGGAGCGCGACAGGGGGCAACTATGGCTACACCTTC. The genes are TRBV9 and TRBJ1-2, with 10 positions matching TRBD1. V shed 3 bases, J shed 2 bases, and the junction held 7 bases outside the gene matches. This CDR3 is built from 16 residues. Germline V CDR1 and CDR2: SGDLS, YYNGEE. Supplemented by reference TRBV9 and TRBJ1-2, the full variable domain reads DSGVTQTPKHLITATGQRVTLRCSPRSGDLSVYWYQQSLDQGLQFLIQYYNGEERAKGNILERFSAQQFPDLHSELNLSSLELGDSALYFCASSGSATGGNYGYTFGSGTRLTVV.